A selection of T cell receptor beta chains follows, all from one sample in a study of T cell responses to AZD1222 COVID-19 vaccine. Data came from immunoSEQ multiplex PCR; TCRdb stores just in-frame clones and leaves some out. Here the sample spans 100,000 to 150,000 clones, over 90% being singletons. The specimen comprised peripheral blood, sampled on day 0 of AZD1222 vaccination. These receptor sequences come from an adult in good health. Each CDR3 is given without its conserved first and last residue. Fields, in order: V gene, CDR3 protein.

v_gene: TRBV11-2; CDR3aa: ASSLIGEAF
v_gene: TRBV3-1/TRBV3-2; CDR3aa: ASSQSDEKLF
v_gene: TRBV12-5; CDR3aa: ASGLYGTEAF
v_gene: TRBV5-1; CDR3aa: ASSPDVSRSYNSPLH
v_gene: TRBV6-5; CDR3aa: ASTRSGVVNSPLH
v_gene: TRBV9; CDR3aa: ASSVGGSTEAF
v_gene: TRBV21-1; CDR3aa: ASSKGLDRGEARNTGELF
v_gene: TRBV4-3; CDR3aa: ASSQVGYYTEAF
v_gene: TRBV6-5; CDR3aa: ASSYSPGAYEQY
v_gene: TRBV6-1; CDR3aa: ASSEWGYGVNTEAF
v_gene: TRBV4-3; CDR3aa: ASSFGTGEQY
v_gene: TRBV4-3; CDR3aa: ASSQDHEDRGHQPQH
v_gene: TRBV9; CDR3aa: ASSPPGGNEQF
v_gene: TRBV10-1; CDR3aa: ASSDGGGVNDEQY
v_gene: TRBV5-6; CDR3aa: ASSRDPRPNTEAF
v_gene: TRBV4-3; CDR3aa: ASSAQGARKAEAF
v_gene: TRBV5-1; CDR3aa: ASSAGDRGSAEAF
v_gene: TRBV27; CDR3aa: ASSRQGPSYEQY
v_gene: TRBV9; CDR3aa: ASSVDRGGITEAF
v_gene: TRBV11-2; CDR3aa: ASSEVGQGNEKLF
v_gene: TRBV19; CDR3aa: ASSMWTGGDQPQH
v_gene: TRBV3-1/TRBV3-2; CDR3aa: ASSPPGTKTTGELF
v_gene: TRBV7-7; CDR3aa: ASSEGTGIAYEQY
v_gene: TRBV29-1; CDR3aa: SVEVGGGSYEQY
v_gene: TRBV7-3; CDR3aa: ASSLTGTDGGYT
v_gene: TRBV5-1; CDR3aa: ASSFRAGGDSPLH
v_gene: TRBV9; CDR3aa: ASSVRPINSPLH
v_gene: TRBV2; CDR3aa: ASSPGQGDYGYT
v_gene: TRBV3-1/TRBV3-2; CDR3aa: ASSLTGTGIATLH